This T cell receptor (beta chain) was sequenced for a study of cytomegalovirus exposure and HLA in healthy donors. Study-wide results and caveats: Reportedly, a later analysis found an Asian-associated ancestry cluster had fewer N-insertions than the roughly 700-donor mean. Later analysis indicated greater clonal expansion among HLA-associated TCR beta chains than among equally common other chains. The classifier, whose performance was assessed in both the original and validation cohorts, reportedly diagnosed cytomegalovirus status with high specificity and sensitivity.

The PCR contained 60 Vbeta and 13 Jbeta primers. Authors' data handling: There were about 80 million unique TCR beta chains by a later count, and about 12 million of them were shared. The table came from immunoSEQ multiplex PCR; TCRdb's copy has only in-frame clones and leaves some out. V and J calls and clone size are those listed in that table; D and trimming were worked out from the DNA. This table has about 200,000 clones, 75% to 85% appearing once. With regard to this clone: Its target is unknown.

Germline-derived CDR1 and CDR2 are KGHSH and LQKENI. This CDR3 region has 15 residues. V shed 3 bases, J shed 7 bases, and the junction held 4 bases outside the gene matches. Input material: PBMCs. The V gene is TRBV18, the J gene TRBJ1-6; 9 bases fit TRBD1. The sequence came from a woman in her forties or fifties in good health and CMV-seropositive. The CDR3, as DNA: TGTGCCAGCTCACCCGGACAGGGGTGGAATTCACCCCTCCACTTT. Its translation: CASSPGQGWNSPLHF.